These T cell receptor beta chains were read from a single sample in a study of Graves' ophthalmopathy and Graves' hyperthyroidism. TCRdb re-called the multiplex PCR reads with MiXCR, one entry per CDR3 protein. The sample lists approximately 540,000 distinct CDR3 sequences; 35% to 40% were seen once. The sequenced material came from peripheral blood or thyroid tissue (not recorded which). The origin of the receptors is an adult man with Graves' hyperthyroidism. Each CDR3 is given with its conserved first and last residue. Fields, in order: clone size, J gene, V gene, CDR3 protein. Clone size appears in some rows only: once, few, many, or a class for an expanded clone.

size: many
J: TRBJ2-7
V: TRBV7-9
CDR3: CASSLWGREFYEQYF

size: many
J: TRBJ1-1
V: TRBV5-1
CDR3: CASSFRQGNTEAFF

size: few
J: TRBJ2-7
V: TRBV25-1
CDR3: CASSQAGKSYEQYF

size: many
J: TRBJ2-7
V: TRBV2
CDR3: CASRISGSEQYF

size: many
J: TRBJ2-5
V: TRBV4-1
CDR3: CASSQDPVAGTWETQYF

size: many
J: TRBJ2-2
V: TRBV24-1
CDR3: CATSNRGLDTGELFF

size: many
J: TRBJ1-2
V: TRBV7-2
CDR3: CASTPGAAGYTF

size: few
J: TRBJ2-2
V: TRBV6-6
CDR3: CASIRAGIANTGELFF

size: many
J: TRBJ2-2
V: TRBV29-1
CDR3: CSVGQPTNTGELFF

size: NA
J: TRBJ1-2
V: TRBV7-6
CDR3: CASSLAPNGDTQYFGHTF

size: many
J: TRBJ2-5
V: TRBV3-1
CDR3: CASSQAVETQYF

size: many
J: TRBJ1-2
V: TRBV5-1
CDR3: CASSLGGWDYGYTF